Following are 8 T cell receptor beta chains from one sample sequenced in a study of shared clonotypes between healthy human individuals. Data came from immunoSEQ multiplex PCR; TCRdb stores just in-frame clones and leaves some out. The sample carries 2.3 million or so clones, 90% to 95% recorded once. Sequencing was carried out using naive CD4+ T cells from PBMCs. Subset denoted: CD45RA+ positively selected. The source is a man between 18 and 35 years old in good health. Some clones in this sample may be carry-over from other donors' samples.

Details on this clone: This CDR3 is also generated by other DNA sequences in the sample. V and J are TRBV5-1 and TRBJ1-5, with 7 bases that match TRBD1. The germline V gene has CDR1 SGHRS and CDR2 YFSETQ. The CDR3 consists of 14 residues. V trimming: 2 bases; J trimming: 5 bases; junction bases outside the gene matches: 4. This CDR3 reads CASSLQGPDQPQHF. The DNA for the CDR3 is TGCGCCAGCAGCTTACAGGGGCCGGATCAGCCCCAGCATTTT.

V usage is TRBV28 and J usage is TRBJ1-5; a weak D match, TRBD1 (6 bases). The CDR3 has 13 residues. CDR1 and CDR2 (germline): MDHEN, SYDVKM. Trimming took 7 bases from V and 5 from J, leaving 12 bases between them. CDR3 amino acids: CASIRDTYQPQHF. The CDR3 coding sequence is TGTGCCAGCATCCGGGACACCTATCAGCCCCAGCATTTT.

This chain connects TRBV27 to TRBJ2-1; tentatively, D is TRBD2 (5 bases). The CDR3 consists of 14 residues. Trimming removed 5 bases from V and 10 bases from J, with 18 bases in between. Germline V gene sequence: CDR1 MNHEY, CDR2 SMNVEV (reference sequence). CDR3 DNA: TGTGCCAGCAGTCCGAGGGTTTCGGTCAGGGAGCAGTTCTTC. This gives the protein CASSPRVSVREQFF.

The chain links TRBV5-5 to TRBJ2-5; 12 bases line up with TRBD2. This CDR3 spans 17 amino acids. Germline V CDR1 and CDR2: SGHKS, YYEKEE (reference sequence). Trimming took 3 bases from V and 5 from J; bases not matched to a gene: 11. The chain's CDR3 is CASSSSRLAGEGETQYF. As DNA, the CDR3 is TGTGCCAGCAGCTCCTCTCGACTAGCGGGAGAGGGCGAGACCCAGTACTTC.

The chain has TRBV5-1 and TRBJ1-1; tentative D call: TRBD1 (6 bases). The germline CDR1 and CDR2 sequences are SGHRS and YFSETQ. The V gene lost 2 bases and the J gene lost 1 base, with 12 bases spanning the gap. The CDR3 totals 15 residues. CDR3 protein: CASSLIGGANTEAFF. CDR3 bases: TGCGCCAGCAGCTTAATAGGGGGGGCGAACACTGAAGCTTTCTTT.

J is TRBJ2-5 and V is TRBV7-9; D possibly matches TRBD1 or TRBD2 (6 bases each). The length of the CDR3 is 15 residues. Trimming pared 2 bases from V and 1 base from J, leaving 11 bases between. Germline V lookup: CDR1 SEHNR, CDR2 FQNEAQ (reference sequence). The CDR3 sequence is CASSLMGGIQETQYF. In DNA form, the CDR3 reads TGTGCCAGCAGCTTAATGGGGGGCATCCAAGAGACCCAGTACTTC.

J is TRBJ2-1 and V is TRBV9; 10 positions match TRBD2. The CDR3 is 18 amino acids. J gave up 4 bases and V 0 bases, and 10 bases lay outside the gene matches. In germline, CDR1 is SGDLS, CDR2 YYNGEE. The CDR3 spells CASSVAGVTSGTYNEQFF. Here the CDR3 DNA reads TGTGCCAGCAGCGTAGCTGGGGTCACTAGCGGGACGTACAATGAGCAGTTCTTC. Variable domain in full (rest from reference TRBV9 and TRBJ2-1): DSGVTQTPKHLITATGQRVTLRCSPRSGDLSVYWYQQSLDQGLQFLIQYYNGEERAKGNILERFSAQQFPDLHSELNLSSLELGDSALYFCASSVAGVTSGTYNEQFFGPGTRLTVL.

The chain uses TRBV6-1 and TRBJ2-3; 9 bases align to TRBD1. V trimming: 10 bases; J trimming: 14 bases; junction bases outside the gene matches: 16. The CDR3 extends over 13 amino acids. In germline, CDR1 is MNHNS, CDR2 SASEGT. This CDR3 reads CATHTGGEARWYF. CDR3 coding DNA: TGTGCCACTCATACAGGGGGCGAGGCAAGGTGGTATTTT.